The 23 T cell receptor beta chains in this list originate from one sample, sequenced in a study of CD8 T cells in Susac syndrome. A quantity of about 0.5 to 1 ug RNA underwent reverse transcription using random hexamers. Using its own MiXCR run on the immunoSEQ multiplex PCR reads, TCRdb lists one record per CDR3 protein. The sample lists more than 85,000 distinct CDR3 sequences, roughly 94% occurring once. Sequencing was done on a sample of CD4+ T cells from PBMCs. These receptors came from a human donor with Susac syndrome.

DNA for the CDR3: TGCAGTGCTAGAGACCCCGGACAGTCTCAAGAGACCCAGTACTTC. This codes for CSARDPGQSQETQYF. The rearrangement links TRBV20-1 to TRBJ2-5, with D perhaps matching TRBD1 (6 bases). Trimming left V 0 bases short and J 2 bases short, with 13 bases between. Germline values: CDR1 DFQATT, CDR2 SNEGSKA (reference sequence). The CDR3 is 15 residues long.

This sequence joins TRBV12-3 or TRBV12-4 and TRBJ2-5, with 8 bases identical to TRBD2. V trimming: 5 bases; J trimming: 4 bases; junction bases outside the gene matches: 6. The CDR3 covers 14 residues. Here the CDR3 reads CASSEAGDGETQYF. The CDR3 nucleotides read TGTGCCAGCAGTGAAGCGGGGGATGGAGAGACCCAGTACTTC.

The chain uses TRBV12-3 or TRBV12-4 and TRBJ2-2, with D tentatively TRBD2 (6 bases). The length of the CDR3 is 14 residues. Trimming pared 3 bases from V and 5 bases from J, leaving 10 bases between. As DNA, the CDR3 is TGTGCCAGCAGTTTTTCGGGGGTGACCGGGGAGCTGTTTTTT. Translating it yields CASSFSGVTGELFF.

V is TRBV7-9 and J is TRBJ1-2; D not resolved. The CDR3 contains 13 residues. Deletions cut 5 bases from V and 1 base from J, with 8 bases between. Per the germline V gene, CDR1 is SEHNR and CDR2 is FQNEAQ (reference sequence). The CDR3 region is CASSRANNYGYTF. The CDR3 DNA reads TGTGCCAGCAGCCGAGCGAATAACTATGGCTACACCTTC.

V usage is TRBV6-2 or TRBV6-3 and J usage is TRBJ1-2; D may be TRBD1 (6 bases). Germline V gene lookup returns CDR1 MNHEY and CDR2 SVGEGT. Trimming cost V 4 bases and J 8 bases, with 11 bases left between them. CDR3 length: 12 residues. This CDR3 reads CASSFSGGGYTF. CDR3 sequence (DNA): TGTGCCAGCAGTTTTTCCGGGGGCGGCTACACCTTC.

This sequence joins TRBV5-1 and TRBJ1-6, with D perhaps matching TRBD1 (5 bases). V lost 2 bases, J lost 3 bases, and 15 bases lay in between. This CDR3 comprises 17 residues. The germline V gene has CDR1 SGHRS and CDR2 YFSETQ. Written as DNA, the CDR3 is TGCGCCAGCAGCTTAGGGTACGGGGACGGCTATAATTCACCCCTCCACTTT. This translates into CASSLGYGDGYNSPLHF.

The chain recombines TRBV29-1 with TRBJ2-7; perhaps TRBD1 as D (6 bases). The CDR3 extends over 13 amino acids. V was pared by 2 bases and J by 5 bases, with 13 bases between. Germline V lookup: CDR1 SQVTM, CDR2 ANQGSEA. The CDR3 sequence is CSVERSGDDEQYF. The CDR3 region has the DNA TGCAGCGTTGAAAGGTCAGGGGACGACGAGCAGTACTTC.

The chain's CDR3 is CSAADRHEQYF. The CDR3 nucleotides read TGCAGTGCTGCAGACCGGCACGAGCAGTACTTC. The chain recombines TRBV20-1 with TRBJ2-7, with D uncertain. This CDR3 comprises 11 residues. Per germline, CDR1 DFQATT and CDR2 SNEGSKA (reference sequence). The V and J ends lost 5 bases and 5 bases respectively, with 10 bases between them.

The V call is TRBV28, the J call TRBJ2-5, with TRBD1 matching 9 bases. The V segment lost 3 bases and the J segment 7 bases; nucleotides outside the gene matches: 12. Germline CDR1 is MDHEN and CDR2 is SYDVKM. This CDR3 spans 16 amino acids. This chain's CDR3 is CASSFPGQGGRGTQYF. CDR3 in DNA: TGTGCCAGCAGTTTCCCGGGACAGGGAGGAAGAGGGACCCAGTACTTC.

The genes are TRBV5-1 and TRBJ1-4, with 10 positions matching TRBD1. Per the germline V gene, CDR1 is SGHRS and CDR2 is YFSETQ. This CDR3 spans 16 amino acids. V shed 4 bases and J 5 bases; nucleotides not matched to a gene: 8. CDR3 sequence: CASSHGQGGGNEKLFF. The CDR3, as DNA: TGCGCCAGCAGCCACGGACAGGGGGGTGGGAATGAAAAACTGTTTTTT.

The V call is TRBV5-1, the J call TRBJ2-6; tentatively, D is TRBD1 (6 bases). This CDR3 contains 14 residues. V dropped 3 bases and J dropped 2 bases, with 6 bases sitting between them. Germline V gene data show CDR1 as SGHRS and CDR2 as YFSETQ. As DNA, the CDR3 is TGCGCCAGCAGCTGGGACACTGGGGCCAACGTCCTGACTTTC. Its protein is CASSWDTGANVLTF.

V gene TRBV12-3 or TRBV12-4 combines with J gene TRBJ2-1, with 7 bases identical to TRBD2. The V segment lost 0 bases and the J segment 2 bases; nucleotides outside the gene matches: 1. The CDR3 is 15 residues long. CDR3 amino acids: CASSLAAGAYNEQFF. In nucleotides, the CDR3 is TGTGCCAGCAGTTTAGCTGCGGGGGCCTACAATGAGCAGTTCTTC.

J is TRBJ2-1 and V is TRBV2; D perhaps matches TRBD1 (6 bases). V gave up 5 bases and J gave up 4 bases, with 9 bases separating them. CDR1 is SNHLY and CDR2 is FYNNEI in the germline V gene. The CDR3 is made up of 13 amino acids. The CDR3, as DNA: TGTGCCAGCAGTTTCGGACAGTACAATGAGCAGTTCTTC. Its translation is CASSFGQYNEQFF.

The chain carries TRBV29-1 and TRBJ1-2; D is possibly TRBD1 (5 bases). Germline assignment: CDR1 SQVTM and CDR2 ANQGSEA. Trimming shortened V by 3 bases and J by 6 bases, and 8 bases separated the two germline ends. The CDR3 runs to 11 residues. CDR3 sequence (DNA): TGCAGCGTTGACGGGGGAGATGGCTACACCTTC. It encodes CSVDGGDGYTF.

The rearrangement links TRBV5-4 to TRBJ1-2, with D possibly matching TRBD1 (6 bases). In germline, CDR1 is SGHNT, CDR2 YYREEE (reference sequence). The CDR3 loop spans 14 amino acids. V was shortened by 3 bases and J by 1 base, with 10 bases between the two germline ends. CDR3 region: CASSSGGGNYGYTF. CDR3 sequence (DNA): TGTGCCAGCAGCTCGGGAGGGGGTAACTATGGCTACACCTTC.

The CDR3 DNA reads as TGTGCCAGCAGCCATGCATCGGTACCAGAGACCCAGTACTTC. It specifies CASSHASVPETQYF. The chain links TRBV3-1 to TRBJ2-5; D gene unclear. CDR1 and CDR2 from the germline V gene are LGHDT and YNNKEL (reference sequence). This CDR3 has 14 amino acids. The V end lost 3 bases, the J end lost 4 bases, and 12 bases lay between the germline ends.

The chain has TRBV27 and TRBJ2-1; TRBD2 agrees at 8 bases. J gave up 4 bases and V 6 bases, and 11 bases lay outside the gene matches. CDR3 size: 16 residues. Germline CDR1 is MNHEY and CDR2 is SMNVEV (reference sequence). CDR3 nucleotide sequence: TGTGCCAGCAGACCCTTTCCCGGGGGGGAATACAATGAGCAGTTCTTC. Translated: CASRPFPGGEYNEQFF.

V and J are TRBV7-9 and TRBJ2-2; D possibly matches TRBD1 or TRBD2 (5 bases each). Germline CDR1 is SEHNR and CDR2 is FQNEAQ (reference sequence). The CDR3 extends over 14 amino acids. Trimming shortened V by 7 bases and J by 4 bases, and 13 bases separated the two germline ends. This chain's CDR3 is CASIPGRTTGELFF. In DNA form, the CDR3 reads TGTGCCAGCATTCCGGGACGGACCACCGGGGAGCTGTTTTTT.

The chain recombines TRBV30 with TRBJ1-1; 12 bases align to TRBD1. V dropped 3 bases and J dropped 4; count of bases not matched to a gene: 6. The CDR3 runs 15 residues. Germline CDR1 GTSNPN, CDR2 SVGIG (reference sequence). CDR3 coding DNA: TGTGCCTGGAGGCCCGGGACAGGGGGCATCACTGAAGCTTTCTTT. It is translated as CAWRPGTGGITEAFF.

CDR3 sequence: CASSYPVEGSEQFF. The CDR3 DNA sequence: TGTGCCAGCAGTTACCCGGTAGAGGGCTCTGAGCAGTTCTTC. V usage is TRBV6-2 or TRBV6-3 and J usage is TRBJ2-1, with a weak D call TRBD2 (5 bases). Germline CDR1 is MNHEY and CDR2 is SVGEGT. Trimming took 2 bases from V and 9 from J, leaving 14 bases between them. This CDR3 spans 14 amino acids.

The V gene is TRBV19, the J gene TRBJ1-1; D gene ambiguous. The germline CDR1 and CDR2 sequences are LNHDA and SQIVND (reference sequence). The CDR3 contains 12 residues. V shed 5 bases and J shed 1 base, with 5 bases lying between them. CDR3 in amino acids: CASSSQNTEAFF. Written as DNA, the CDR3 is TGTGCCAGTAGTTCACAGAACACTGAAGCTTTCTTT. The entire variable domain, with the rest obtained from reference TRBV19 and TRBJ1-1, is as follows: DGGITQSPKYLFRKEGQNVTLSCEQNLNHDAMYWYRQDPGQGLRLIYYSQIVNDFQKGDIAEGYSVSREKKESFPLTVTSAQKNPTAFYLCASSSQNTEAFFGQGTRLTVV.

J is TRBJ2-3 and V is TRBV20-1, with TRBD1 identical over 9 bases. Germline loops: CDR1 DFQATT, CDR2 SNEGSKA (reference sequence). The CDR3 covers 13 residues. CDR3 residues: CSGGTGSTDTQYF. The CDR3 DNA reads as TGCAGCGGTGGGACAGGGAGCACAGATACGCAGTATTTT.

This chain links TRBV2 with TRBJ2-3; 7 bases are shared with TRBD2. Germline V gives CDR1 SNHLY, CDR2 FYNNEI. V gave up 3 bases and J gave up 3 bases; unmatched junction bases: 12. This CDR3 contains 17 residues. In DNA form, the CDR3 reads TGTGCCAGCAGTGATGCAAAGACTGGGGGGGGGACAGATACGCAGTATTTT. Protein: CASSDAKTGGGTDTQYF.